Following are 7 T cell receptor beta chains from one sample sequenced in a study of tumor and adjacent non-tumor tissue in lung cancer. RNA was extracted from bulk tissue without any cell sorting. Three rounds of nested PCR, following a modified ARM-PCR protocol, produced the TCRbeta library. TCRdb itself ran the multiplex PCR reads through MiXCR, one entry per CDR3 protein. The sample yields about 80,000 distinct CDR3 sequences, 55% to 75% seen once. The source material was lung tumor tissue. Receptors were obtained from a woman in her 40s with non-small cell lung cancer.

This chain links TRBV10-2 with TRBJ2-7, with D tentatively TRBD2 (5 bases). Germline assignment: CDR1 WSHSY and CDR2 SAAADI. V was pared by 3 bases and J by 10 bases, with 22 bases between. This CDR3 has 15 residues. CDR3 in DNA: TGCGCCAGCAGTGAAAGACGGGGAATAGGAGGCGAACAGTACTTC. As protein: CASSERRGIGGEQYF.

Turning to this clonotype: One end of the junction is discordant with germline, which a read error may explain. V and J are TRBV29-1 and TRBJ2-5, with 7 bases fitting TRBD2. The CDR3 extends over 12 amino acids. Per germline, CDR1 SQVTM and CDR2 ANQGSEA. For the CDR3, the DNA is TGTAACGTTGGGGACTATAGAGAGACCCAGTACTTC. Translating it yields CNVGDYRETQYF.

The chain recombines TRBV11-2 with TRBJ2-1, with D unclear. This CDR3 has 14 amino acids. CDR1 and CDR2 from the germline V gene are SGHAT and FQNNGV. CDR3: CTNSIPGAVGEQFF. The CDR3 DNA is TGTACCAACAGTATCCCCGGAGCCGTGGGTGAGCAGTTCTTC. Looking up the rest from reference TRBV11-2 and TRBJ2-1 gives the full variable domain: EAGVAQSPRYKIIEKRQSVAFWCNPISGHATLYWYQQILGQGPKLLIQFQNNGVVDDSQLPKDRFSAERLKGVDSTLKIQPAKLEDSAVYLCTNSIPGAVGEQFFGPGTRLTVL.

Note on this clonotype: Mismatch with germline at one junction end may stem from a read error. This rearrangement joins TRBV6-5 to TRBJ1-1; D is undetermined. This CDR3 comprises 16 residues. The germline V gene encodes CDR1 MNHEY and CDR2 SVGAGI. The CDR3 nucleotides are TGTGCCAGCTCTCCCGCGGCGGCTGCCGGCAGGACTGAAGCTCTCTTT. It specifies CASSPAAAAGRTEALF.

Turning to this clonotype: Just one base apart from a much larger clone, this may be a read error. The rearrangement joins TRBV13 to TRBJ2-1, with D hard to call. The germline V gene encodes CDR1 PRHDT and CDR2 FYEKMQ (reference sequence). The CDR3 consists of 13 residues. The CDR3 DNA reads TGTGTCAGCAGCTCGTACGGGCGCAATGAGCAGTTCTTC. Amino acid sequence: CVSSSYGRNEQFF.

The sample holds a few counts of this clonotype. This could be a read error, since a much larger clone is one nucleotide away. V and J are TRBV12-3 or TRBV12-4 and TRBJ2-3; 9 positions match TRBD2. The CDR3 consists of 14 residues. This CDR3 reads CASSPGTSIHTRYF. In DNA, the CDR3 is TGTGCCAGCAGTCCCGGGACTAGCATACATACGCGGTATTTT.

Concerning this clonotype: The CDR3 ends on some other residue instead of the conserved phenylalanine or tryptophan, so this is likely a read error. No DNA is shown, since the ends of the CDR3 on it are uncertain; the CDR3 is the one TCRdb lists. The chain uses TRBV11-2 and TRBJ2-7. The germline CDR1 and CDR2 sequences are SGHAT and FQNNGV. The length of the CDR3 is 12 amino acids, counting both ends. The CDR3 loop reads CASGGSSYEQHI.